These 20 T cell receptor beta chains originate from one sample sequenced in a study of shared clonotypes between healthy human individuals. Using immunoSEQ multiplex PCR, the repertoire was profiled, and TCRdb retains in-frame clones only, with some absent. Of some 660,000 clones listed, 73% are singletons. Input material: memory CD4+ T cells sorted from blood. Regarding subset: CD45RA-negative fraction. These TCRs come from a woman aged 25 to 39 in good health.

This clone was picked up a small number of times. The J gene is TRBJ2-7, the V gene TRBV6-5, with D uncertain. CDR3 length equals 12 residues. Germline CDR1 MNHEY, CDR2 SVGAGI. Trimming removed 8 bases at V and 3 bases at J, with 11 bases between. The CDR3 bases are TGTGCCAGCGGGCCGAGGCTCTACGAGCAGTACTTC. Protein sequence: CASGPRLYEQYF.

In the case of this clone: A much larger clone lies one base from this, so it may be a read error. The chain uses TRBV6-1 and TRBJ2-2; 12 nucleotides align to TRBD1. Germline CDR1 and CDR2: MNHNS and SASEGT. The CDR3 length is 15 residues. The CDR3 coding sequence is TGTGCCAGCAGTGAGGGACAGGGGGCCCCCGGGGAGCTGCTTTTT. This encodes CASSEGQGAPGELLF.

The chain combines TRBV6-1 with TRBJ1-5; D might be TRBD1 (5 bases). The CDR3 length is 15 residues. Germline CDR1 reads MNHNS; CDR2 reads SASEGT. Trimming removed 2 bases from V and 7 bases from J, with 15 bases in between. CDR3 in amino acids: CASSEQGVGGQPQHF. The CDR3 nucleotides read TGTGCCAGCAGTGAACAAGGAGTGGGGGGGCAGCCCCAGCATTTT.

V is TRBV5-1 and J is TRBJ1-1; D gene uncertain. The CDR3 is made up of 13 amino acids. The germline gives CDR1 SGHRS, CDR2 YFSETQ. V shed 1 base and J shed 4 bases, with 8 bases lying between them. The CDR3, as DNA: TGCGCCAGCAGCTTGACCAGGAGCACTGAAGCTTTCTTT. Translating it yields CASSLTRSTEAFF.

This clone came up a few times. This sample includes further DNA sequences coding for the same CDR3. V usage is TRBV5-1 and J usage is TRBJ2-1; no clear D gene. V was pared by 4 bases and J by 0 bases, with 11 bases between. CDR1 is SGHRS, CDR2 YFSETQ, per germline. The CDR3 spans 15 residues. CDR3 nucleotides: TGCGCCAGCAGCCTCGCTGTGAGCTCCTACAATGAGCAGTTCTTC. It codes for CASSLAVSSYNEQFF.

V is TRBV2 and J is TRBJ1-5; D is perhaps TRBD1 (5 bases). V was cut by 3 bases and J by 9 bases, with 12 bases left in between. Germline CDR1 and CDR2: SNHLY and FYNNEI. The CDR3 has 13 residues. The CDR3 DNA reads TGTGCCAGCAGTGAGACAGCCTCTGGGCCCCAGCATTTT. Translated, it gives CASSETASGPQHF.

The chain uses TRBV5-5 and TRBJ1-4; 9 positions agree with TRBD1. The CDR3 runs to 16 residues. The junction had 8 bases not matched to a gene; V was cut back by 4 bases and J by 4 bases. From germline, CDR1 is SGHKS and CDR2 YYEKEE (reference sequence). The CDR3 DNA reads TGTGCCAGCAGCCCCCAGACAGGGGGAGGTAATGAAAAACTGTTTTTT. Translated: CASSPQTGGGNEKLFF.

This chain uses TRBV6-5 with TRBJ2-3; D not resolved. From germline, CDR1 is MNHEY and CDR2 SVGAGI. The CDR3 loop spans 15 amino acids. V lost 4 bases to trimming and J lost 2 bases, with 13 bases between them. The CDR3 bases are TGTGCCAGCAGTTCGTTTTTAGGTAACACAGATACGCAGTATTTT. This encodes CASSSFLGNTDTQYF.

The CDR3 DNA reads as TGTGCCAGTAGTATAGACCGGGACAGAAATCAGCCCCAGCATTTT. It encodes CASSIDRDRNQPQHF. This chain joins TRBV19 and TRBJ1-5, with 7 bases aligning to TRBD1. In germline, CDR1 is LNHDA, CDR2 SQIVND (reference sequence). J was trimmed by 4 bases and V by 0 bases; bases with no gene match: 3. The CDR3 is 15 residues long.

The rearrangement links TRBV10-2 to TRBJ1-2; weak D call: TRBD1 (6 bases). The CDR3 spans 15 residues. Germline V lookup: CDR1 WSHSY, CDR2 SAAADI. The germline V and J ends were trimmed by 6 bases and 2 bases, with 16 bases remaining between them. The CDR3 nucleotides are TGCGCCAGCAGGGACGATCGGACAGCAAACTATGGCTACACCTTC. Amino acids: CASRDDRTANYGYTF.

This clone was found many times. The CDR3 DNA is TGTGCCACCAGCAGAACCACGGCAGGAAACAATGAGCAGTTCTTC. It specifies CATSRTTAGNNEQFF. The chain recombines TRBV15 with TRBJ2-1; D remains ambiguous. From germline, CDR1 is LNHNV and CDR2 YYDKDF (reference sequence). Between the trimmed V and J ends, which lost 2 bases and 5 bases, there was a span of 13 bases. The CDR3 covers 15 residues.

This clone has more than one count but fewer than ten. The chain has TRBV7-2 and TRBJ1-2; 7 bases align to TRBD1. Germline CDR1 SGHTA, CDR2 FQGNSA. This CDR3 comprises 15 residues. After removal of 1 base from V and 4 bases from J, the junction contained 6 bases not matched to a gene. In nucleotides, the CDR3 is TGTGCCAGCAGCTTAGTCGGAGGGGGCTTCTATGGCTACACCTTC. Translated: CASSLVGGGFYGYTF.

The V and J genes are TRBV23-1 and TRBJ2-3, with 7 positions matching TRBD1. TRBV23-1 carries the ORF label, with uncertain function. The V and J ends lost 3 bases and 0 bases, in that order; junction bases with no gene match: 6. The CDR3 has 16 amino acids. CDR3 region: CASSQPGGSSTDTQYF. CDR3 coding DNA: TGCGCCAGCAGTCAGCCAGGGGGATCTAGCACAGATACGCAGTATTTT.

The genes are TRBV7-6 and TRBJ1-5; D unresolved. The ends were cut back, 5 bases at V and 0 bases at J, with 5 bases in the middle. This CDR3 region has 13 residues. Germline lookup yields CDR1 SGHVS and CDR2 FNYEAQ. CDR3 DNA sequence: TGTGCCAGCAGCCGAGATAGCAATCAGCCCCAGCATTTT. Translation gives CASSRDSNQPQHF. The full variable domain, in which reference TRBV7-6 and TRBJ1-5 provide the parts outside the CDR3, is GAGVSQSPRYKVTKRGQDVALRCDPISGHVSLYWYRQALGQGPEFLTYFNYEAQQDKSGLPNDRFSAERPEGSISTLTIQRTEQRDSAMYRCASSRDSNQPQHFGDGTRLSIL.

This clone has at least ten counts. This rearrangement joins TRBV4-1 to TRBJ2-3, with a possible D match to TRBD1 (6 bases). CDR3 length: 16 amino acids. V was clipped by 2 bases and J by 2 bases, with 14 bases between them. Germline CDR1 is MGHRA and CDR2 is YSYEKL. This CDR3 reads CASSQPRGSDTDTQYF. The CDR3, as DNA: TGCGCCAGCAGCCAACCCAGGGGCAGCGACACAGATACGCAGTATTTT.

J is TRBJ2-3 and V is TRBV6-5, with unresolved D. V was clipped by 2 bases and J by 1 base, with 7 bases between them. This CDR3 is built from 14 residues. Germline lookup yields CDR1 MNHEY and CDR2 SVGAGI. The CDR3 sequence is CASSYRAGTDTQYF. CDR3 in DNA: TGTGCCAGCAGTTACCGGGCGGGCACAGATACGCAGTATTTT.

The chain links TRBV7-9 to TRBJ2-5; D assignment may be TRBD1 or TRBD2 (6 bases each). Germline CDR1 reads SEHNR; CDR2 reads FQNEAQ (reference sequence). CDR3 length: 15 amino acids. V was shortened by 4 bases and J by 4 bases, with 16 bases between the two germline ends. The CDR3 is CASSSRGGLRETQYF. CDR3 bases: TGTGCCAGCAGCTCCAGGGGAGGCTTACGAGAGACCCAGTACTTC. Full variable domain (missing parts from reference TRBV7-9 and TRBJ2-5): DTGVSQNPRHKITKRGQNVTFRCDPISEHNRLYWYRQTLGQGPEFLTYFQNEAQLEKSRLLSDRFSAERPKGSFSTLEIQRTEQGDSAMYLCASSSRGGLRETQYFGPGTRLLVL.

The chain combines TRBV19 with TRBJ2-3; 11 bases fit TRBD2. Germline V CDR1 and CDR2: LNHDA, SQIVND (reference sequence). J gave up 0 bases and V 5 bases, and 7 bases lay outside the gene matches. This CDR3 is built from 17 residues. In nucleotides, the CDR3 is TGTGCCAGTAGTTGGCTAGCGGGAGGCTCTAGCACAGATACGCAGTATTTT. This sequence encodes CASSWLAGGSSTDTQYF.

The CDR3 region has the DNA TGCGCCAGCAGCCGGACTAGCGGGATTACAGATACGCAGTATTTT. This translates into CASSRTSGITDTQYF. The chain has TRBV23-1 and TRBJ2-3; 12 bases are shared with TRBD2. TRBV23-1 is noted as an ORF with a role that remains uncertain. The CDR3 is 15 residues long. The V and J ends lost 6 bases and 3 bases, in that order; junction bases with no gene match: 4.

J is TRBJ2-2 and V is TRBV19; 7 bases are a match to TRBD1. This CDR3 comprises 16 residues. The ends lost 4 bases at V and 10 bases at J; junction bases unmatched: 15. Germline V gives CDR1 LNHDA, CDR2 SQIVND (reference sequence). CDR3 sequence: CASSRDPRGGVQELFF. Here the CDR3 DNA reads TGTGCCAGTAGTAGAGACCCGCGAGGGGGCGTTCAGGAGCTGTTTTTT.